What follows are 21 T cell receptor beta chains derived from one specimen sequenced in a study of blood T cell repertoires in COVID-19. The data were produced by immunoSEQ multiplex PCR, yet TCRdb's version contains in-frame clones alone and is incomplete. The sample consists of about 200,000 clones, 80% of them appearing once. The sequenced sample was peripheral blood. These receptors all stem from a woman aged 70-85 years with acute or convalescent COVID-19.

CDR3 protein: CASSRTGALGLNEKLFF. In DNA, the CDR3 is TGTGCCAGCAGCCGGACAGGAGCCCTAGGGCTGAATGAAAAACTGTTTTTT. The chain has TRBV5-8 and TRBJ1-4, with 7 bases matching TRBD1. Trimming at V came to 4 bases and at J to 5 bases, leaving 14 bases not matched to a gene. Per the germline V gene, CDR1 is SGHTS and CDR2 is YDEGEE. The CDR3 is made up of 17 amino acids.

The V and J genes are TRBV3-1 (or the pseudogene TRBV3-2) and TRBJ2-1, with 9 bases identical to TRBD1. The CDR3 consists of 19 residues. CDR1 LGHDT and CDR2 YNNKEL come from the germline V gene (reference sequence). The ends lost 3 bases at V and 5 bases at J; junction bases unmatched: 17. CDR3 nucleotides: TGTGCCAGCAGCCATGGCCCCGTGGACAGGGGAACCACACACAATGAGCAGTTCTTC. Translated: CASSHGPVDRGTTHNEQFF.

This clone was detected a few times. The gene calls are TRBV5-1 and TRBJ1-1; 8 nucleotides agree with TRBD1. The ends lost 6 bases at V and 3 bases at J; junction bases unmatched: 7. Germline loops: CDR1 SGHRS, CDR2 YFSETQ. This CDR3 has 14 residues. The CDR3 bases are TGCGCCAGCAACATTGGACAGGGAGACACTGAAGCTTTCTTT. Translation gives CASNIGQGDTEAFF.

This chain connects TRBV5-4 to TRBJ2-1; 9 bases align to TRBD2. From germline, CDR1 is SGHNT and CDR2 YYREEE (reference sequence). The CDR3 is 15 amino acids. V shed 0 bases and J 7 bases; nucleotides not matched to a gene: 5. The CDR3 protein is CASSLGAGGKNEQFF. Here the CDR3 DNA reads TGTGCCAGCAGCTTGGGAGCGGGGGGTAAAAATGAGCAGTTCTTC.

This sequence joins TRBV15 and TRBJ2-3; 8 bases align to TRBD2. This CDR3 contains 16 residues. J gave up 0 bases and V 4 bases, and 6 bases lay outside the gene matches. Looked up from germline, CDR1 is LNHNV and CDR2 is YYDKDF (reference sequence). The CDR3 reads CATSNRAGASTDTQYF. CDR3 in DNA: TGTGCCACCAGCAACCGAGCGGGGGCAAGCACAGATACGCAGTATTTT.

The chain recombines TRBV25-1 with TRBJ2-5, with D perhaps TRBD2 (7 bases). Germline V lookup: CDR1 MGHDK, CDR2 SYGVNS. The V and J ends lost 0 bases and 7 bases respectively, with 12 bases between them. The CDR3 runs to 14 residues. DNA of the CDR3: TGTGCCAGCAGTGAATACTTAGGGGGGGGGACCCAGTACTTC. Translated, it gives CASSEYLGGGTQYF. Supplemented by reference TRBV25-1 and TRBJ2-5, the full variable domain reads EADIYQTPRYLVIGTGKKITLECSQTMGHDKMYWYQQDPGMELHLIHYSYGVNSTEKGDLSSESTVSRIRTEHFPLTLESARPSHTSQYLCASSEYLGGGTQYFGPGTRLLVL.

The rearrangement links TRBV7-9 to TRBJ2-1; D may be TRBD1 (7 bases). Germline V CDR1 and CDR2: SEHNR, FQNEAQ (reference sequence). The V and J ends lost 4 bases and 1 base respectively, with 17 bases between them. The CDR3 runs 17 residues. The chain's CDR3 is CASSSGGTARSYNEQFF. CDR3 in DNA: TGTGCCAGCAGCTCCGGAGGGACAGCTCGATCCTACAATGAGCAGTTCTTC.

This clone was detected only once. This chain links TRBV24-1 with TRBJ2-1, with TRBD2 matching 13 bases. The CDR3 is made up of 18 amino acids. J gave up 2 bases and V 3 bases, and 6 bases lay outside the gene matches. Germline CDR1 is KGHDR and CDR2 is SFDVKD. The CDR3 DNA reads as TGTGCCACCAGTGATCCCCGGACTAGCGGGGGAACCTACAATGAGCAGTTCTTC. This encodes CATSDPRTSGGTYNEQFF.

The chain joins TRBV24-1 to TRBJ1-5; D remains unclear. Trimming took off 0 bases at V and 0 bases at J, with 2 bases between the two ends. Germline CDR1 reads KGHDR; CDR2 reads SFDVKD. The CDR3 spans 14 residues. The CDR3 spells CATSDLLSNQPQHF. As DNA, the CDR3 is TGTGCCACCAGTGATTTGCTTAGCAATCAGCCCCAGCATTTT.

The J gene is TRBJ2-1, the V gene TRBV24-1, with D tentatively TRBD2 (5 bases). V dropped 5 bases and J dropped 5 bases, with 15 bases sitting between them. The CDR3 runs 15 residues. CDR1 is KGHDR, CDR2 SFDVKD, per germline. The CDR3: CATSVSGIFNNEQFF. The CDR3 nucleotides are TGTGCCACCAGTGTTTCGGGAATCTTCAACAATGAGCAGTTCTTC.

The CDR3 DNA reads TGTGCCAGCAGGAGTTACGGTTCACCCCTCCACTTT. This gives the protein CASRSYGSPLHF. The chain is built from TRBV5-6 and TRBJ1-6; D not certain. The CDR3 spans 12 residues. The V gene's germline CDR1 is SGHDT and CDR2 YYEEEE. Trimming took 5 bases from V and 9 from J, leaving 9 bases between them.

CDR3 in amino acids: CASSEAVGATGELFF. CDR3 bases: TGTGCCAGCAGTGAAGCAGTAGGGGCCACCGGGGAGCTGTTTTTT. V and J are TRBV6-1 and TRBJ2-2; D might be TRBD1 (5 bases). The CDR3 sequence is 15 residues long. Trimming took 0 bases from V and 4 from J, leaving 9 bases between them. Looked up from germline, CDR1 is MNHNS and CDR2 is SASEGT.

This clone was detected a few times. The chain is built from TRBV19 and TRBJ1-3, with 9 bases aligning to TRBD1. Germline CDR1 reads LNHDA; CDR2 reads SQIVND (reference sequence). V shed 5 bases, J shed 8 bases, and the junction held 10 bases outside the gene matches. The CDR3 has 15 residues. The CDR3 DNA follows: TGTGCCAGTAGTTATCGCCGGACAGGGGTAGACACCATATATTTT. This translates into CASSYRRTGVDTIYF.

The V gene is TRBV7-2, the J gene TRBJ1-3, with a weak D call TRBD1 (6 bases). The CDR3 consists of 18 residues. Trimming cost V 2 bases and J 2 bases, with 19 bases left between them. Germline CDR1 SGHTA, CDR2 FQGNSA. The CDR3 DNA follows: TGTGCCAGCAGCTTAAACCCATGGGGAGGGGGTACTGGAAACACCATATATTTT. It yields the protein CASSLNPWGGGTGNTIYF. Full variable domain (remainder filled in from reference TRBV7-2 and TRBJ1-3): GAGVSQSPSNKVTEKGKDVELRCDPISGHTALYWYRQSLGQGLEFLIYFQGNSAPDKSGLPSDRFSAERTGGSVSTLTIQRTQQEDSAVYLCASSLNPWGGGTGNTIYFGEGSWLTVV.

This chain connects TRBV2 to TRBJ1-6; D is uncertain. The CDR3 runs to 15 residues. Germline V gene sequence: CDR1 SNHLY, CDR2 FYNNEI. The V gene lost 7 bases and the J gene lost 4 bases, with 14 bases spanning the gap. The CDR3 sequence is CASNLGSTYNSPLHF. The CDR3 DNA follows: TGTGCCAGCAACTTAGGGAGTACTTATAATTCACCCCTCCACTTT.

The chain links TRBV6-2 or TRBV6-3 to TRBJ2-7; D possibly corresponds to TRBD2 (6 bases). Germline V gene data show CDR1 as MNHEY and CDR2 as SVGEGT. V gave up 2 bases and J gave up 4 bases, with 18 bases separating them. The CDR3 is 16 amino acids. CDR3 loop: CASSYGLSSAGYEQYF. CDR3 coding DNA: TGTGCCAGCAGTTACGGACTATCTTCCGCGGGTTACGAGCAGTACTTC.

V is TRBV6-6 and J is TRBJ2-5, with 8 nucleotides matching TRBD1. The germline CDR1 and CDR2 sequences are MNHNY and SVGAGI (reference sequence). V lost 9 bases and J lost 3; bases outside the gene matches: 9. The CDR3 consists of 14 residues. In DNA form, the CDR3 reads TGTGCCAGTAAACAGGGGGAAGGGAAAGAGACCCAGTACTTC. The encoded protein is CASKQGEGKETQYF.

This chain connects TRBV3-1 (or the pseudogene TRBV3-2) to TRBJ1-5; a weak D match, TRBD1 (6 bases). Germline assignment: CDR1 LGHDT and CDR2 YNNKEL (reference sequence). V lost 1 base, J lost 9 bases, and 19 bases lay in between. The CDR3 contains 16 residues. The CDR3 sequence: CASSQGLMAGGGPQHF. The CDR3 nucleotides read TGTGCCAGCAGCCAAGGCCTCATGGCGGGGGGCGGGCCCCAGCATTTT.

The chain carries TRBV11-3 and TRBJ2-3, with unresolved D. This CDR3 is 12 amino acids long. Germline V lookup: CDR1 SGHNT, CDR2 YENEEA. V was clipped by 6 bases and J by 4 bases, with 8 bases between them. The CDR3 DNA reads as TGTGCCAGCAGTTTCACACCAGATACGCAGTATTTT. Protein product: CASSFTPDTQYF.

This sequence joins TRBV5-8 and TRBJ1-5, with D tentatively TRBD1 (6 bases). This CDR3 has 15 residues. Germline lookup yields CDR1 SGHTS and CDR2 YDEGEE. Between the trimmed V and J ends, which lost 0 bases and 0 bases, there was a span of 7 bases. CDR3 sequence reads: CASSLGGHSNQPQHF. DNA for the CDR3: TGTGCCAGCAGCTTGGGGGGACATAGCAATCAGCCCCAGCATTTT. Combining the CDR3 with reference TRBV5-8 and TRBJ1-5 gives the whole variable domain EAGVTQSPTHLIKTRGQQATLRCSPISGHTSVYWYQQALGLGLQFLLWYDEGEERNRGNFPPRFSGRQFPNYSSELNVNALELEDSALYLCASSLGGHSNQPQHFGDGTRLSIL.

The chain recombines TRBV18 with TRBJ1-4; unclear D gene. The CDR3 totals 14 residues. V was clipped by 3 bases and J by 4 bases, with 9 bases between them. Germline V gene sequence: CDR1 KGHSH, CDR2 LQKENI. Written as DNA, the CDR3 is TGTGCCAGCTCACCGTCAGCGCTTAATGAAAAACTGTTTTTT. Protein: CASSPSALNEKLFF.